These T cell receptor beta chains were read from a single sample in a study of cytomegalovirus exposure and HLA in healthy donors. The table came from immunoSEQ multiplex PCR; TCRdb's copy has only in-frame clones and leaves some out. The sample lists 150,000 to 200,000 clones; roughly a tenth were seen once. The sequencing sample was made of PBMCs. The source of these receptors is a woman in her twenties or thirties in good health and CMV-seropositive. Both conserved end residues are part of each CDR3. Each record gives: V gene, CDR3 length, J gene, clone size, D gene, CDR3 protein, CDR3 DNA. The D gene is left open where the match is weak. Rows give clone size only sometimes, using once, few, many, or a class for an expanded clone.

V: TRBV5-1; length: 15; J: TRBJ1-2; size: few; D: .; CDR3: CASSSYLTENYGYTF; DNA: TGCGCCAGCAGCTCTTACCTGACAGAGAACTATGGCTACACCTTC
V: TRBV9; length: 15; J: TRBJ2-1; size: few; D: TRBD2; CDR3: CASSRSGRARDEQFF; DNA: TGTGCCAGCAGTCGAAGCGGGAGGGCTCGCGATGAGCAGTTCTTC
V: TRBV7-9; length: 14; J: TRBJ2-1; size: .; D: .; CDR3: CASSPSGGYNEQFF; DNA: TGTGCCAGCAGCCCCAGCGGAGGATACAATGAGCAGTTCTTC
V: TRBV18; length: 14; J: TRBJ1-2; size: once; D: .; CDR3: CASSSGHPLYGYTF; DNA: TGTGCCAGCTCGTCGGGACATCCCCTATATGGCTACACCTTC
V: TRBV19; length: 15; J: TRBJ2-1; size: few; D: .; CDR3: CASSIDRTPLNEQFF; DNA: TGTGCCAGTAGTATAGATAGGACTCCCCTCAATGAGCAGTTCTTC
V: TRBV6-1; length: 16; J: TRBJ2-7; size: .; D: .; CDR3: CASRELGYGSSYEQYF; DNA: TGTGCCAGCAGGGAATTGGGCTATGGATCCTCCTACGAGCAGTACTTC
V: TRBV27; length: 16; J: TRBJ2-5; size: .; D: TRBD2; CDR3: CASSAPGLAGRETQYF; DNA: TGTGCCAGCAGTGCCCCGGGACTAGCGGGAAGAGAGACCCAGTACTTC
V: TRBV5-6; length: 15; J: TRBJ2-3; size: .; D: .; CDR3: CASSLARARTDTQYF; DNA: TGTGCCAGCAGCTTGGCCAGGGCGAGGACAGATACGCAGTATTTT
V: TRBV6-6; length: 15; J: TRBJ2-7; size: .; D: TRBD2; CDR3: CASSYSGGSGYEQYF; DNA: TGTGCCAGCAGTTACTCGGGCGGGAGCGGGTACGAGCAGTACTTC
V: TRBV2; length: 16; J: TRBJ1-5; size: .; D: TRBD1; CDR3: CASRLEQGAGNQPQHF; DNA: TGTGCCAGCAGATTGGAACAGGGGGCAGGCAATCAGCCCCAGCATTTT
V: TRBV30; length: 16; J: TRBJ2-1; size: .; D: .; CDR3: CAWSNKFGMAYNEQFF; DNA: TGTGCCTGGAGTAACAAGTTCGGGATGGCTTACAATGAGCAGTTCTTC
V: TRBV6-1; length: 15; J: TRBJ2-3; size: few; D: TRBD2; CDR3: CATDSTSGLTDTQYF; DNA: TGTGCCACCGACTCGACTAGCGGGCTCACAGATACGCAGTATTTT
V: TRBV6-1; length: 13; J: TRBJ1-1; size: few; D: .; CDR3: CASSEPRNTEAFF; DNA: TGTGCCAGCAGTGAACCCAGGAACACTGAAGCTTTCTTT
V: TRBV5-4; length: 15; J: TRBJ2-2; size: .; D: .; CDR3: CASSWTGEATGELFF; DNA: TGTGCCAGCAGCTGGACGGGAGAGGCCACCGGGGAGCTGTTTTTT
V: TRBV7-2; length: 14; J: TRBJ2-5; size: .; D: TRBD1; CDR3: CASSLDRAVETQYF; DNA: TGTGCCAGCAGCTTGGACAGGGCCGTAGAGACCCAGTACTTC
V: TRBV9; length: 15; J: TRBJ2-3; size: few; D: .; CDR3: CASSPTGSNTDTQYF; DNA: TGTGCCAGCAGCCCCACAGGATCCAACACAGATACGCAGTATTTT
V: TRBV30; length: 15; J: TRBJ1-5; size: few; D: .; CDR3: CAWSLGFAGNQPQHF; DNA: TGTGCCTGGAGTTTAGGTTTCGCGGGGAATCAGCCCCAGCATTTT
V: TRBV15; length: 15; J: TRBJ1-4; size: few; D: .; CDR3: CATSRDGELVEKLFF; DNA: TGTGCCACCAGCAGAGATGGGGAGCTGGTGGAAAAACTGTTTTTT
V: TRBV2; length: 22; J: TRBJ2-5; size: .; D: TRBD2; CDR3: CASSEARRGFGGASGSWETQYF; DNA: TGTGCCAGCAGTGAAGCGCGTAGGGGTTTCGGAGGGGCTAGCGGGAGTTGGGAGACCCAGTACTTC
V: TRBV27; length: 14; J: TRBJ2-7; size: .; D: TRBD1; CDR3: CASSGGQAPSEQYF; DNA: TGTGCCAGCAGTGGGGGACAGGCACCCTCCGAGCAGTACTTC
V: TRBV5-4; length: 13; J: TRBJ1-1; size: few; D: TRBD1; CDR3: CAQGEDMNTEAFF; DNA: TGTGCCCAGGGGGAAGACATGAACACTGAAGCTTTCTTT
V: TRBV7-9; length: 13; J: TRBJ2-7; size: few; D: .; CDR3: CASSPLATGEQYF; DNA: TGTGCCAGCAGCCCACTAGCGACAGGAGAGCAGTACTTC
V: TRBV5-1; length: 14; J: TRBJ2-5; size: .; D: .; CDR3: CASSSGLHGGTQYF; DNA: TGCGCCAGCAGCTCCGGACTACATGGGGGGACCCAGTACTTC
V: TRBV7-2; length: 17; J: TRBJ1-1; size: many; D: .; CDR3: CASSLGSAFQRRTEAFF; DNA: TGTGCCAGCAGCTTAGGATCGGCTTTTCAGCGGCGGACTGAAGCTTTCTTT
V: TRBV4-1; length: 12; J: TRBJ1-2; size: few; D: .; CDR3: CASSQRDYGYTF; DNA: TGCGCCAGCAGCCAGCGGGACTATGGCTACACCTTC
V: TRBV6-4; length: 14; J: TRBJ2-1; size: .; D: TRBD2; CDR3: CASSVVAGYNEQFF; DNA: TGTGCCAGCAGTGTCGTAGCGGGGTACAATGAGCAGTTCTTC
V: TRBV6-1; length: 14; J: TRBJ2-1; size: .; D: .; CDR3: CASSETPRGNEQFF; DNA: TGTGCCAGCAGTGAGACTCCTAGGGGCAATGAGCAGTTCTTC
V: TRBV15; length: 18; J: TRBJ2-2; size: .; D: TRBD1; CDR3: CATSRRRPTGKVTGELFF; DNA: TGTGCCACCAGCAGACGACGGCCGACAGGGAAGGTTACCGGGGAGCTGTTTTTT
V: TRBV7-5; length: 15; J: TRBJ2-1; size: .; D: .; CDR3: CARSLRGGAHDEQFF; DNA: TGTGCCAGAAGCTTAAGGGGAGGGGCACACGATGAGCAGTTCTTC